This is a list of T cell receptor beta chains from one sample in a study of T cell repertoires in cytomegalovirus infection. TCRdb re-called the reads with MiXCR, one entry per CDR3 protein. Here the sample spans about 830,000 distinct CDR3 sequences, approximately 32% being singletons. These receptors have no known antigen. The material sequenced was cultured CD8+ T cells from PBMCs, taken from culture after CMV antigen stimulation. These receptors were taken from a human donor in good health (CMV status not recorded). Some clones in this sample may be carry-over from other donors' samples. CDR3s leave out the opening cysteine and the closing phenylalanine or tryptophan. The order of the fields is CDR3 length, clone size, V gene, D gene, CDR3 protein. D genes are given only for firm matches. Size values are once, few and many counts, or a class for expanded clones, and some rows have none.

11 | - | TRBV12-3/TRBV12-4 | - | ASSFPGNNEQF
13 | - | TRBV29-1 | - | SVEDRPGEYDEQF
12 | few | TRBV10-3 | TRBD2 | AISESGLAFEQY
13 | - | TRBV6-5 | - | ASSPMLLEEEKLF
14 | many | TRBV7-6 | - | ASSGVVPGGNYGYT
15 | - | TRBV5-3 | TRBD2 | ASSLGSGGPKDNEQF
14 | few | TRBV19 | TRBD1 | ASRYDRGGVNTEAF
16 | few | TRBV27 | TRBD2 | ASSWGLAGDTNTGELF
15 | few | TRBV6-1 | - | ASSERRWQDYNQPQH
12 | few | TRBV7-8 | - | ASSSGPSNTEAF
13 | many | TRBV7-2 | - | ASSSSFGQSYGYT
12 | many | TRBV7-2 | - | ASSPSRPSPEQY
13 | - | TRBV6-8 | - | ASSYPGAGTGELF
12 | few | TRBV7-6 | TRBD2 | ASSLEWEGPTQY
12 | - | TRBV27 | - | ASSSEPGHYGYT
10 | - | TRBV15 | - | ATKTDTGELF
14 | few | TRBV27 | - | ASGGPGQGTNYGYT
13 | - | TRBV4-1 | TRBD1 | ASSLRQGTSSEAF
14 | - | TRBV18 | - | ASSPQGDHLGYEQY
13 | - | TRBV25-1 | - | ASSEKSGYQRGYT
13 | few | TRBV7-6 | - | ASSLEPLEGQPQH
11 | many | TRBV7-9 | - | ASSLAYGHEQY
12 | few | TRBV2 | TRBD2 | ASKVAGTLETQY
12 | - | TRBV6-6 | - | ANSYPDGSQPQH
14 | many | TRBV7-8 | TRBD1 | ASSLDAQGTVEKLF